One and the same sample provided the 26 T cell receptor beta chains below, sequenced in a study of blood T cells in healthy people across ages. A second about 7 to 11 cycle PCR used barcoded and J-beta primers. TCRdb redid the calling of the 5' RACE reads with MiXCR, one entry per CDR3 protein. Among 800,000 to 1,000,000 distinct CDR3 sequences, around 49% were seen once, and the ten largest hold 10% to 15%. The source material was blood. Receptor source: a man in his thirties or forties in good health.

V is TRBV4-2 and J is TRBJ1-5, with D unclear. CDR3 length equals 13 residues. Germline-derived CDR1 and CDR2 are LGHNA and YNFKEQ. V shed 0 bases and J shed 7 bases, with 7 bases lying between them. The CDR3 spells CASSQDWSQPQHF. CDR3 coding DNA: TGTGCCAGCAGCCAAGATTGGTCCCAGCCCCAGCATTTT.

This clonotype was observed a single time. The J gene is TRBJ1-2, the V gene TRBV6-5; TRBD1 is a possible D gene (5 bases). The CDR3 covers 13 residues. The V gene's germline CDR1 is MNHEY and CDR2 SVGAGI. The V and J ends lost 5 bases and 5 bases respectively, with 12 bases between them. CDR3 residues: CASSGAVSYGYTF. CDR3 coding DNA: TGTGCCAGCAGTGGGGCCGTATCTTATGGCTACACCTTC.

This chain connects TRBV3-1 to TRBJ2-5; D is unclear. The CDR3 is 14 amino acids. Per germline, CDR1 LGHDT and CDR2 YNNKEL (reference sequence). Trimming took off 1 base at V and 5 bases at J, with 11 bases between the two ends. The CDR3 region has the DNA TGTGCCAGCAGCCAAGTCACTACTCGGGAGACCCAGTACTTC. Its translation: CASSQVTTRETQYF.

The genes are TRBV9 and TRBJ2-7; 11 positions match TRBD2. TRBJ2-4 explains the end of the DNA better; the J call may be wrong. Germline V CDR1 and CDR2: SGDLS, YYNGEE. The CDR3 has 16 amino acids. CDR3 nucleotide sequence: TGTGCCAGCAGCCCACTAGCGGGGGCCCGTTCGAGCATTCAGTACTTC. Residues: CASSPLAGARSSIQYF.

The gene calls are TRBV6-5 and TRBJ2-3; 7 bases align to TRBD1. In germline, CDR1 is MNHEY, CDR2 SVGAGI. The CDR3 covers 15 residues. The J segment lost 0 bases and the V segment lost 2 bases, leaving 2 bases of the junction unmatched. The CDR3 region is CASSYRDSSTDTQYF. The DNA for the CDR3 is TGTGCCAGCAGTTACCGGGACAGCAGCACAGATACGCAGTATTTT.

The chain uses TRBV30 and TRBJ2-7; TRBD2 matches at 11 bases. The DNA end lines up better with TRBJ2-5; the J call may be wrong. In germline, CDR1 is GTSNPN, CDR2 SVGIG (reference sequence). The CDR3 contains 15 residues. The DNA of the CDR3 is TGTGCTGCGCCTAGCGGGGGGATAGTAGGAGAGACCCAGTACTTC. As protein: CAAPSGGIVGETQYF.

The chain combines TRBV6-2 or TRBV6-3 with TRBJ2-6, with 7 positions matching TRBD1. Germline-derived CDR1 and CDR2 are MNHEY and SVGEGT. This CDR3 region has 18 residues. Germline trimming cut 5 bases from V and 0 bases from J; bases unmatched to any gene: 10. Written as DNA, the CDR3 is TGTGCCAGCAGTCGTACAGGGACAGTCTCCTCTGGGGCCAACGTCCTGACTTTC. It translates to CASSRTGTVSSGANVLTF.

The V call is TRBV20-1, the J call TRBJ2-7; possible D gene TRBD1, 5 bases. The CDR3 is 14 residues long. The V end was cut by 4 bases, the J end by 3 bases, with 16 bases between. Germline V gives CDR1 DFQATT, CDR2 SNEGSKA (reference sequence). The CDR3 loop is CSATARVGYYEQYF. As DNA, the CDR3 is TGCAGTGCTACCGCCAGGGTTGGGTACTACGAGCAGTACTTC.

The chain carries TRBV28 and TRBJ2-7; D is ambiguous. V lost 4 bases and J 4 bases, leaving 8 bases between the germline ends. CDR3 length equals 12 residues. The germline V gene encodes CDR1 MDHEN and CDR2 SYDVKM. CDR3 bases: TGTGCCAGCAGTTCTACCTTGTACGAGCAGTACTTC. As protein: CASSSTLYEQYF.

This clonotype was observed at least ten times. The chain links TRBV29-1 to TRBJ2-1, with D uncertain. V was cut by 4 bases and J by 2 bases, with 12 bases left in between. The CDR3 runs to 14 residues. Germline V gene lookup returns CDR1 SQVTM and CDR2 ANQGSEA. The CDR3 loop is CSVVEFSTYNEQFF. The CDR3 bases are TGCAGCGTTGTAGAATTTTCGACCTACAATGAGCAGTTCTTC.

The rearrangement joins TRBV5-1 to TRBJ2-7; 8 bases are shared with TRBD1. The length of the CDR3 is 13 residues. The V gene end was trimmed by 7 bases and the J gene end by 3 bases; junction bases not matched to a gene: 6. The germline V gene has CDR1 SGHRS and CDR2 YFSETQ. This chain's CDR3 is CASRVQGDYEQYF. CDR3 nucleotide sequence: TGCGCCAGCCGGGTACAGGGGGACTACGAGCAGTACTTC.

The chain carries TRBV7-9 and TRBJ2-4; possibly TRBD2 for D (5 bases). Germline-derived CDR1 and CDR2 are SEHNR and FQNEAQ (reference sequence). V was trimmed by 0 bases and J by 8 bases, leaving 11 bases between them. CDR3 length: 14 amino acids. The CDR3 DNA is TGTGCCAGCAGCTTAGCGTTTGGGAGCGACATTCAGTACTTC. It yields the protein CASSLAFGSDIQYF.

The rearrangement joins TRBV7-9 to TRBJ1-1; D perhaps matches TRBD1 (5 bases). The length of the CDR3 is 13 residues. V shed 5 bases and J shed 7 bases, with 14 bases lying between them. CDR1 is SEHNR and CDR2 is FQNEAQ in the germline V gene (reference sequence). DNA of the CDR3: TGTGCCAGCAGCGCCGGGGGGATCGGTGAAGCTTTCTTT. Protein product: CASSAGGIGEAFF.

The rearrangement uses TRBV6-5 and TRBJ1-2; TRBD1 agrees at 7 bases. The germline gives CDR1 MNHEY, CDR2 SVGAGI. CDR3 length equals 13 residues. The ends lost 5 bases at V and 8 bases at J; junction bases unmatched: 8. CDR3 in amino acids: CASSDDRGHGYTF. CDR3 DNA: TGTGCCAGCAGTGACGATAGGGGGCACGGCTACACCTTC.

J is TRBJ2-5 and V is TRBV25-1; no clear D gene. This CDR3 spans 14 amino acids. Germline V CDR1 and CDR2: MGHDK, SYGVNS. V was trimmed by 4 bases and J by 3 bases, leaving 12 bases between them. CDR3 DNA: TGTGCCAGCAGTGGATATCCCGCAGAAGAGACCCAGTACTTC. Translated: CASSGYPAEETQYF.

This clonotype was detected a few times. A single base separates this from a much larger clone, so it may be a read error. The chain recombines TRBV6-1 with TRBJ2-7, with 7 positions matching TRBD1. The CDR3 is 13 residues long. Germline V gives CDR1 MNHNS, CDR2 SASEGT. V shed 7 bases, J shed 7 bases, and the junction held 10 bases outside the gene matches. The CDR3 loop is CASTQTGASEQYF. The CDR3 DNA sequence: TGTGCCAGCACCCAAACAGGGGCGAGTGAGCAGTACTTC.

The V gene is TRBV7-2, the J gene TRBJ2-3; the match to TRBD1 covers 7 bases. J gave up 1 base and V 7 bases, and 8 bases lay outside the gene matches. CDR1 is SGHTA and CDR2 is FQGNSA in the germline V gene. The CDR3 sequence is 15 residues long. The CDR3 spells CASTNRGLGTDTQYF. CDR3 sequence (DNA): TGTGCCAGCACCAACAGGGGTCTTGGCACAGATACGCAGTATTTT.

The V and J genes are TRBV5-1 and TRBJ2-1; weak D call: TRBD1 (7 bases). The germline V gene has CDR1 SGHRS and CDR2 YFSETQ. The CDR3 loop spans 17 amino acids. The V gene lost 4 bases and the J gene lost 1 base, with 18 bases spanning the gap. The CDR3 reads CASSRTGGGPSYNEQFF. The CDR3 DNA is TGCGCCAGCAGCCGTACTGGAGGGGGCCCATCCTACAATGAGCAGTTCTTC.

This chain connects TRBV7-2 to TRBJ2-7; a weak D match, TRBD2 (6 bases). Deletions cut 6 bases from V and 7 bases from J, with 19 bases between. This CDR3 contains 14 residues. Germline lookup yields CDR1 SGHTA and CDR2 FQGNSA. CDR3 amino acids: CASSWNSGVNEQYF. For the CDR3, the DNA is TGTGCCAGCAGTTGGAATAGCGGAGTCAATGAGCAGTACTTC.

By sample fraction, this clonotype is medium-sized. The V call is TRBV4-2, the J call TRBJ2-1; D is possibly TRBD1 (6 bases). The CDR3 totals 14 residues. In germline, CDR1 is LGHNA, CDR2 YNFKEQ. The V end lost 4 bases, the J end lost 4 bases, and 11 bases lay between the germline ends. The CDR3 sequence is CASSPDRFYNEQFF. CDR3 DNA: TGTGCCAGCAGCCCCGACAGGTTTTACAATGAGCAGTTCTTC.

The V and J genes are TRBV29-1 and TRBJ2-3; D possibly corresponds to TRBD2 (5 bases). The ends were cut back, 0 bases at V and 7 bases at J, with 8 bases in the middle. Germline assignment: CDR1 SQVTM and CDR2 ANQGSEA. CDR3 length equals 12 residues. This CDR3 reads CSVEDFGNTQYF. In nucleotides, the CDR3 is TGCAGCGTTGAAGATTTCGGGAATACGCAGTATTTT.

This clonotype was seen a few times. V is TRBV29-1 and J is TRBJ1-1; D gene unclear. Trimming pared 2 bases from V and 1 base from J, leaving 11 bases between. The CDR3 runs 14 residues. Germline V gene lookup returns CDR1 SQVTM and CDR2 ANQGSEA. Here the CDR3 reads CSVEQLGWNTEAFF. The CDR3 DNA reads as TGCAGCGTTGAACAATTGGGCTGGAACACTGAAGCTTTCTTT.

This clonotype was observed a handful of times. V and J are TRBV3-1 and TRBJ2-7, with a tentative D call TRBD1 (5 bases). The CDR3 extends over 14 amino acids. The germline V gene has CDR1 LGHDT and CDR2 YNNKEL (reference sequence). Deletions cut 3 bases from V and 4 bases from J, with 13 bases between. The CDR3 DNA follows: TGTGCCAGCAGCCAGGACCGACAGCTTTACGAGCAGTACTTC. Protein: CASSQDRQLYEQYF.

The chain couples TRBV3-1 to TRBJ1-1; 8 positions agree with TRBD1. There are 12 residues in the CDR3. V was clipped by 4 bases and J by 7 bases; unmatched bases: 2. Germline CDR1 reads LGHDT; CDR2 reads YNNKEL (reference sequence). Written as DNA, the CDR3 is TGTGCCAGCAGCCGAACAGGGGGTGAAGCTTTCTTT. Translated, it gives CASSRTGGEAFF.

CDR3 protein: CASRHPGPSTDTQYF. The CDR3 DNA follows: TGTGCCAGCCGACACCCTGGGCCTAGCACAGATACGCAGTATTTT. The V call is TRBV6-1, the J call TRBJ2-3, with D hard to call. CDR3 length: 15 amino acids. The V gene's germline CDR1 is MNHNS and CDR2 SASEGT. The V and J ends lost 8 bases and 0 bases respectively, with 15 bases between them.

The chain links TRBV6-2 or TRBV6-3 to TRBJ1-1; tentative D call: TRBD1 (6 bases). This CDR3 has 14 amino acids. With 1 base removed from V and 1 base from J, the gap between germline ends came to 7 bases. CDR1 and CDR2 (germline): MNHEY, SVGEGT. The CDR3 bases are TGTGCCAGCAGTTACTGGACAGCGAACACTGAAGCTTTCTTT. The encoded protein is CASSYWTANTEAFF.